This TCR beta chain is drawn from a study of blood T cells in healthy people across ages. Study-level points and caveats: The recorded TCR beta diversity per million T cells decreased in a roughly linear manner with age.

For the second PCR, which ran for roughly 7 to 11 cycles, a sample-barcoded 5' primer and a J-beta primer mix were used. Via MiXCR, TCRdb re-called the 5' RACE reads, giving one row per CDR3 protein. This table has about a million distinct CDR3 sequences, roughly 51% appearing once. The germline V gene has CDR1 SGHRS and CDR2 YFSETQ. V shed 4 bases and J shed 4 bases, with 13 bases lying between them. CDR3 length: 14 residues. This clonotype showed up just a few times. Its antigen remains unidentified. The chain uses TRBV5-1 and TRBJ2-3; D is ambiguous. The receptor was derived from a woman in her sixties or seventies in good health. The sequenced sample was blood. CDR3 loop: CASSTAHPADTQYF. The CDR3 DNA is TGCGCCAGCAGCACGGCTCATCCGGCAGATACGCAGTATTTT. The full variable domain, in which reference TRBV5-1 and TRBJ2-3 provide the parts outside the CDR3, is KAGVTQTPRYLIKTRGQQVTLSCSPISGHRSVSWYQQTPGQGLQFLFEYFSETQRNKGNFPGRFSGRQFSNSRSEMNVSTLELGDSALYLCASSTAHPADTQYFGPGTRLTVL.